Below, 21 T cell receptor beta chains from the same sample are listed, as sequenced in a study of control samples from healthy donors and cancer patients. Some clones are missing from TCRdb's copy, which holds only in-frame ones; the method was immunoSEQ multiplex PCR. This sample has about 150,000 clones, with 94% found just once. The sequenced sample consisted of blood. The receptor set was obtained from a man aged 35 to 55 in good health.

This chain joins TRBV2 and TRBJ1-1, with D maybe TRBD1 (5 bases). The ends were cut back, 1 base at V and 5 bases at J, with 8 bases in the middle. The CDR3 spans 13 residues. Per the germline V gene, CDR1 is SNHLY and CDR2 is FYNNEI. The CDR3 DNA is TGTGCCAGCAGTGAAGGGGGGGGAACTGAAGCTTTCTTT. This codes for CASSEGGGTEAFF.

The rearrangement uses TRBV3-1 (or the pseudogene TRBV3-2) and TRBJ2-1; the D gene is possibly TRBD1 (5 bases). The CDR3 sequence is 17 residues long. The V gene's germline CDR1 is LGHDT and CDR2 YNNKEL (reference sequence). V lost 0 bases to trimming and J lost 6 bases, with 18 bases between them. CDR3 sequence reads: CASSQDLGQASINEQFF. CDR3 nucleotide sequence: TGTGCCAGCAGCCAAGATTTGGGGCAGGCGTCCATCAATGAGCAGTTCTTC.

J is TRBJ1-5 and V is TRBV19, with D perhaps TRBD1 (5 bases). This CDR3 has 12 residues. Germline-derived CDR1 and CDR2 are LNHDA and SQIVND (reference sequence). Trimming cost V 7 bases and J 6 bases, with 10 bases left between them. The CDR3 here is CASKAGGQPQHF. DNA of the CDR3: TGTGCCAGTAAGGCCGGGGGTCAGCCCCAGCATTTT.

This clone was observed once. DNA of the CDR3: TGTGCCATCAGTGAAGGGATGGGATATGGCTACACCTTC. Residues: CAISEGMGYGYTF. The rearrangement joins TRBV10-3 to TRBJ1-2; D ambiguous. The germline gives CDR1 ENHRY, CDR2 SYGVKD. Trimming removed 3 bases at V and 5 bases at J, with 10 bases between. The CDR3 is made up of 13 amino acids.

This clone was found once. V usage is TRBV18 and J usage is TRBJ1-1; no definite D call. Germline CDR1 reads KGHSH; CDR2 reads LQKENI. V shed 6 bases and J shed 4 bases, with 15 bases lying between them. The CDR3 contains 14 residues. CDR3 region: CASSGAFGVTEAFF. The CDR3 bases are TGTGCCAGCTCGGGAGCGTTCGGGGTCACTGAAGCTTTCTTT.

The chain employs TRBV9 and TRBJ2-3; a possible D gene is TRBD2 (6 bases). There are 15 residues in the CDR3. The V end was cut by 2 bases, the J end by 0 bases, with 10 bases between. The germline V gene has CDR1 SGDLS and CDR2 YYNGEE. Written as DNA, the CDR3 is TGTGCCAGCAGCGTGGGGGGATCTAGCACAGATACGCAGTATTTT. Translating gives CASSVGGSSTDTQYF.

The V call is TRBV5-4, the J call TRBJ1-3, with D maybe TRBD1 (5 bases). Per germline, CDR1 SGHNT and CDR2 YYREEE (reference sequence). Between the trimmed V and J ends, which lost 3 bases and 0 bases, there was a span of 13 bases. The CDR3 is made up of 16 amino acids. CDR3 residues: CASSWLGRDSGNTIYF. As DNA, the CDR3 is TGTGCCAGCAGCTGGTTGGGACGGGACTCTGGAAACACCATATATTTT.

The CDR3 region has the DNA TGTGCCAGCAGTTACCTGGCAGGGGGAGCTAACTATGGCTACACCTTC. This translates into CASSYLAGGANYGYTF. J is TRBJ1-2 and V is TRBV6-2 or TRBV6-3, with 7 bases lining up with TRBD1. V was pared by 2 bases and J by 0 bases, with 6 bases of the junction left unmatched. The germline gives CDR1 MNHEY, CDR2 SVGEGT. The CDR3 sequence is 16 residues long.

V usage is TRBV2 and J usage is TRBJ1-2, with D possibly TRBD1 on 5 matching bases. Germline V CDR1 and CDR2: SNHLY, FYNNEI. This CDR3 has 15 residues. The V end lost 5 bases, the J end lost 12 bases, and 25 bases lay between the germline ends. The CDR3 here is CASSKDSVAPSLNTF. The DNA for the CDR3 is TGTGCCAGCAGTAAAGACAGTGTGGCCCCCTCGTTGAACACCTTC.

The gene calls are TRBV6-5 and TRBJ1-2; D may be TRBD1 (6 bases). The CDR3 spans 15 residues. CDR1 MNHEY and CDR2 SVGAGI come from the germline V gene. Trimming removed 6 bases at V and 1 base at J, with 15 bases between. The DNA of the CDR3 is TGTGCCAGCAGCCTAGGGGGGACTGGTAACTATGGCTACACCTTC. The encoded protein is CASSLGGTGNYGYTF.

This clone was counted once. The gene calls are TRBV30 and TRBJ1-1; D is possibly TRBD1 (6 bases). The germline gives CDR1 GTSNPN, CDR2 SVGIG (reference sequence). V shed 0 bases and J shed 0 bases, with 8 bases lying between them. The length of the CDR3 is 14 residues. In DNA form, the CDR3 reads TGTGCCTGGAGTGTCGGACAGCTGAACACTGAAGCTTTCTTT. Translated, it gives CAWSVGQLNTEAFF. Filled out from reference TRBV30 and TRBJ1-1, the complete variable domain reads SQTIHQWPATLVQPVGSPLSLECTVEGTSNPNLYWYRQAAGRGLQLLFYSVGIGQISSEVPQNLSASRPQDRQFILSSKKLLLSDSGFYLCAWSVGQLNTEAFFGQGTRLTVV.

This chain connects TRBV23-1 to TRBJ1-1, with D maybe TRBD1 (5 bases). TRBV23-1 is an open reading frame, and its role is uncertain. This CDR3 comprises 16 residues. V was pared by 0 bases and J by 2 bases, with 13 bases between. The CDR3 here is CASSQSYRGINTEAFF. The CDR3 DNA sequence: TGCGCCAGCAGTCAATCGTATCGGGGGATAAACACTGAAGCTTTCTTT.

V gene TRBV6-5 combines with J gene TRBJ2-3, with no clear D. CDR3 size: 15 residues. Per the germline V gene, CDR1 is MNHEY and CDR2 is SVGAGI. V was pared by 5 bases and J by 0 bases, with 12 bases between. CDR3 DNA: TGTGCCAGCAGTCTTACTGCCCCGAGCACAGATACGCAGTATTTT. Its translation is CASSLTAPSTDTQYF.

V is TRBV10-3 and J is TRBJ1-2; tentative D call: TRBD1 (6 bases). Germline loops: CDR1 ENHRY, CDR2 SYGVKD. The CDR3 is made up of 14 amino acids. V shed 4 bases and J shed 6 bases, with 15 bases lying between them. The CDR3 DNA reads TGTGCCATCAGTGCAGTGGGGGACACGGATGGCTACACCTTC. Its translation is CAISAVGDTDGYTF.

For the CDR3, the DNA is TGCGCCAGCAGCCAAGACATAGGGTCAACCTACAATGAGCAGTTCTTC. Its protein product is CASSQDIGSTYNEQFF. The chain carries TRBV4-1 and TRBJ2-1, with D uncertain. This CDR3 has 16 amino acids. Trimming removed 0 bases at V and 2 bases at J, with 11 bases between. CDR1 and CDR2 from the germline V gene are MGHRA and YSYEKL.

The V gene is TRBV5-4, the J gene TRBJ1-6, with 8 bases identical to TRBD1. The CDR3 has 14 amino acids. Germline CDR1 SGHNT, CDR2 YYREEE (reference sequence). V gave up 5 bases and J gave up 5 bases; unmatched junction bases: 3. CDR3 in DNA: TGTGCCAGCAGGTCAGGGGGCCATAATTCACCCCTCCACTTT. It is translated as CASRSGGHNSPLHF. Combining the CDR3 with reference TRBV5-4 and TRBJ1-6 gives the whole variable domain ETGVTQSPTHLIKTRGQQVTLRCSSQSGHNTVSWYQQALGQGPQFIFQYYREEENGRGNFPPRFSGLQFPNYSSELNVNALELDDSALYLCASRSGGHNSPLHFGNGTRLTVT.

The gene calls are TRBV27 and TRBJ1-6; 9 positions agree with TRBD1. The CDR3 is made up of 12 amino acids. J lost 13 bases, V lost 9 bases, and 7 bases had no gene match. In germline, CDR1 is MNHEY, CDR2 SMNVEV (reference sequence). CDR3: CASGTGIGPLHF. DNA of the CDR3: TGTGCCAGTGGGACAGGGATCGGTCCCCTCCACTTT.

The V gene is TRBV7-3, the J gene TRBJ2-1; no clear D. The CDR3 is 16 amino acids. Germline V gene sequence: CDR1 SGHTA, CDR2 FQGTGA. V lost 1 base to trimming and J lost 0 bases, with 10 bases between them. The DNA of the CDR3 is TGTGCCAGCAGCTTAAATGGCGGCCACTCCTACAATGAGCAGTTCTTC. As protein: CASSLNGGHSYNEQFF.

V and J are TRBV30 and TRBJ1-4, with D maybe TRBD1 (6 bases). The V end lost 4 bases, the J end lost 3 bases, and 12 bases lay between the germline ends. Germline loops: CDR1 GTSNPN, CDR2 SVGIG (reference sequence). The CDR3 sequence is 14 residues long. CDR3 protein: CAWKGGNANEKLFF. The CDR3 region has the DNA TGTGCCTGGAAGGGGGGGAACGCTAATGAAAAACTGTTTTTT.

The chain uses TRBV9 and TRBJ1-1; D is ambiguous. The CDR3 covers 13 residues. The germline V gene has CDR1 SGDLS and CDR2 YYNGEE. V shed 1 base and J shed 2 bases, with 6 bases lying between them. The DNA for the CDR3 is TGTGCCAGCAGCGTATCCGGAAACACTGAAGCTTTCTTT. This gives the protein CASSVSGNTEAFF. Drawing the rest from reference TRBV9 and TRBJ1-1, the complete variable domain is DSGVTQTPKHLITATGQRVTLRCSPRSGDLSVYWYQQSLDQGLQFLIQYYNGEERAKGNILERFSAQQFPDLHSELNLSSLELGDSALYFCASSVSGNTEAFFGQGTRLTVV.

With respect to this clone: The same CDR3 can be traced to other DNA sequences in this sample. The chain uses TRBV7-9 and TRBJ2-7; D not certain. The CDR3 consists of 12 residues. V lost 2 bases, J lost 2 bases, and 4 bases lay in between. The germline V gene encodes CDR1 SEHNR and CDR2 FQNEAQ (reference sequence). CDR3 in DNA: TGTGCCAGCAGCTTATCCACCTACGAGCAGTACTTC. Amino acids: CASSLSTYEQYF.